The 30 T cell receptor beta chains given below trace back to one sample, sequenced in a study of pediatric ulcerative colitis. The repertoire was sequenced with immunoSEQ multiplex PCR; TCRdb's copy has only in-frame clones and lacks some. The sample lists around 18,000 clones; roughly 70% were seen once. Rectal tissue came from one to two pinch biopsies taken at colonoscopy. The sample consisted of gut tissue. All receptors derive from a boy aged 5 to 17 with moderate ulcerative colitis.

By sample fraction, this clone is medium-sized. The V and J genes are TRBV18 and TRBJ1-5, with 11 bases lining up with TRBD1. CDR3 size: 19 residues. Losses at the gene ends were 4 bases for V and 2 bases for J; bases not matched to a gene: 13. In germline, CDR1 is KGHSH, CDR2 LQKENI. The CDR3: CASSQLPGQGEGGNQPQHF. As DNA, the CDR3 is TGTGCCAGCTCACAACTACCGGGACAGGGGGAAGGCGGCAATCAGCCCCAGCATTTT.

In DNA form, the CDR3 reads TGTGCCAGCATCGAAGGAGGGGACAAAAGGAACTATGGCTACACCTTC. This sequence encodes CASIEGGDKRNYGYTF. The rearrangement uses TRBV21-1 and TRBJ1-2. TRBV21-1 is flagged as a pseudogene. This CDR3 is built from 16 residues.

This clone came up a few times. The gene calls are TRBV7-7 and TRBJ2-2, with 12 nucleotides matching TRBD1. After removal of 6 bases from V and 5 bases from J, the junction contained 7 bases not matched to a gene. From germline, CDR1 is SSHAT and CDR2 FNYEAQ (reference sequence). This CDR3 has 16 amino acids. CDR3 region: CASSPGDRGLTGELFF. The CDR3 region has the DNA TGTGCCAGCAGTCCCGGGGACAGGGGGCTAACCGGGGAGCTGTTTTTT. Looking up the rest from reference TRBV7-7 and TRBJ2-2 gives the full variable domain: GAGVSQSPRYKVTKRGQDVTLRCDPISSHATLYWYQQALGQGPEFLTYFNYEAQPDKSGLPSDRFSAERPEGSISTLTIQRTEQRDSAMYRCASSPGDRGLTGELFFGEGSRLTVL.

The rearrangement joins TRBV7-9 to TRBJ1-1; TRBD1 is a possible D gene (6 bases). CDR3 length: 14 residues. The germline gives CDR1 SEHNR, CDR2 FQNEAQ (reference sequence). V was clipped by 5 bases and J by 2 bases, with 12 bases between them. The DNA of the CDR3 is TGTGCCAGCAGCCTGGAGACAGGCAACACTGAAGCTTTCTTT. Protein sequence: CASSLETGNTEAFF.

The chain combines TRBV27 with TRBJ2-4; a weak D match, TRBD1 (5 bases). In germline, CDR1 is MNHEY, CDR2 SMNVEV (reference sequence). The CDR3 is made up of 14 amino acids. Trimming cost V 4 bases and J 1 base, with 8 bases left between them. DNA of the CDR3: TGTGCCAGCAGTTCTGCAGGGGCCAAAAACATTCAGTACTTC. Protein product: CASSSAGAKNIQYF.

The J gene is TRBJ2-6, the V gene TRBV10-3; 9 bases are a match to TRBD2. The V gene end was trimmed by 11 bases and the J gene end by 2 bases; junction bases not matched to a gene: 4. CDR1 and CDR2 from the germline V gene are ENHRY and SYGVKD. The CDR3 totals 14 residues. The CDR3 protein is CASAGGTGANVLTF. The CDR3 nucleotides read TGTGCCTCGGCGGGGGGGACTGGGGCCAACGTCCTGACTTTC.

In this sample, this clone turned up a few times. The chain carries TRBV20-1 and TRBJ1-2; tentative D call: TRBD1 (6 bases). Trimming took 7 bases from V and 4 from J, leaving 10 bases between them. Germline lookup yields CDR1 DFQATT and CDR2 SNEGSKA (reference sequence). The CDR3 covers 11 residues. DNA for the CDR3: TGCAGTGTCGGGGGGCCCTATGGCTACACCTTC. This translates into CSVGGPYGYTF.

This clone appeared a few times. The gene calls are TRBV7-6 and TRBJ2-7, with 8 bases that match TRBD1. This CDR3 region has 14 residues. With 5 bases clipped from V and 4 bases from J, the junction kept 7 bases outside the gene matches. From germline, CDR1 is SGHVS and CDR2 FNYEAQ. The CDR3: CASSVGTGRYEQYF. CDR3 in DNA: TGTGCCAGCAGCGTGGGGACAGGTCGGTACGAGCAGTACTTC.

The chain recombines TRBV9 with TRBJ1-2; 8 bases match TRBD1. Looked up from germline, CDR1 is SGDLS and CDR2 is YYNGEE. Germline trimming cut 7 bases from V and 8 bases from J; bases unmatched to any gene: 4. The CDR3 contains 11 residues. In nucleotides, the CDR3 is TGTGCCAGCTCCACAGGGGGAGGCTACACCTTC. Translated, it gives CASSTGGGYTF.

This chain connects TRBV5-4 to TRBJ2-2; 10 positions match TRBD1. The CDR3 consists of 15 residues. The junction had 3 bases not matched to a gene; V was cut back by 0 bases and J by 7 bases. CDR1 is SGHNT and CDR2 is YYREEE in the germline V gene (reference sequence). CDR3 sequence: CASSLEDRGSGELFF. CDR3 DNA: TGTGCCAGCAGCTTGGAGGACAGGGGGAGCGGGGAGCTGTTTTTT.

The J gene is TRBJ2-3, the V gene TRBV5-1; no clear D gene. Germline-derived CDR1 and CDR2 are SGHRS and YFSETQ. The CDR3 sequence is 14 residues long. Between the trimmed V and J ends, which lost 7 bases and 2 bases, there was a span of 14 bases. The CDR3 protein is CASSRGSPTDTQYF. As DNA, the CDR3 is TGCGCCAGCTCTCGCGGATCCCCCACAGATACGCAGTATTTT.

The chain links TRBV2 to TRBJ1-1; D unresolved. Germline V gene lookup returns CDR1 SNHLY and CDR2 FYNNEI. V was shortened by 6 bases and J by 7 bases, with 6 bases between the two germline ends. The CDR3 totals 10 residues. The CDR3 sequence: CASSPDEAFF. In nucleotides, the CDR3 is TGTGCCAGCAGCCCCGATGAAGCTTTCTTT.

The J gene is TRBJ2-1, the V gene TRBV7-3; 9 positions match TRBD1. After removal of 5 bases from V and 5 bases from J, the junction contained 7 bases not matched to a gene. The CDR3 covers 15 residues. Germline lookup yields CDR1 SGHTA and CDR2 FQGTGA. The CDR3 loop is CASSPGTGNHNEQFF. The CDR3 DNA follows: TGTGCCAGCAGCCCCGGGACAGGGAACCACAATGAGCAGTTCTTC.

Worth noting for this clone: Other DNA sequences within the sample encode an identical CDR3. This sequence joins TRBV7-9 and TRBJ2-7; 7 bases are shared with TRBD2. Looked up from germline, CDR1 is SEHNR and CDR2 is FQNEAQ (reference sequence). Trimming removed 5 bases from V and 6 bases from J; junction bases left unmatched: 4. This CDR3 is built from 12 residues. CDR3 sequence: CASSPPSGEQYF. The CDR3 DNA reads TGTGCCAGCAGCCCCCCTAGCGGCGAGCAGTACTTC.

The chain is built from TRBV5-4 and TRBJ1-2, with 8 bases that match TRBD1. The V gene end was trimmed by 4 bases and the J gene end by 4 bases; junction bases not matched to a gene: 3. This CDR3 has 13 residues. Germline CDR1 is SGHNT and CDR2 is YYREEE (reference sequence). The CDR3 loop is CASSVGQGYGYTF. CDR3 bases: TGTGCCAGCAGCGTCGGACAGGGCTATGGCTACACCTTC.

V and J are TRBV7-3 and TRBJ2-5; D is unclear. The ends were cut back, 5 bases at V and 1 base at J, with 11 bases in the middle. Germline CDR1 is SGHTA and CDR2 is FQGTGA. The CDR3 runs 14 residues. CDR3 sequence (DNA): TGTGCCAGCAGCCCTGGCGGTATCCAAGAGACCCAGTACTTC. Protein sequence: CASSPGGIQETQYF.

The V and J genes are TRBV7-8 and TRBJ2-7; tentatively, D is TRBD1 (6 bases). The V end was cut by 1 base, the J end by 1 base, with 20 bases between. Germline values: CDR1 SGHVS, CDR2 FQNEAQ. The CDR3 has 18 residues. The CDR3: CASSLEGDAGFISYEQYF. CDR3 nucleotide sequence: TGTGCCAGCAGCTTAGAGGGGGACGCCGGCTTTATTTCCTACGAGCAGTACTTC. Full variable domain (rest looked up from reference TRBV7-8 and TRBJ2-7): GAGVSQSPRYKVAKRGQDVALRCDPISGHVSLFWYQQALGQGPEFLTYFQNEAQLDKSGLPSDRFFAERPEGSVSTLKIQRTQQEDSAVYLCASSLEGDAGFISYEQYFGPGTRLTVT.

The chain combines TRBV30 with TRBJ2-1, with 10 bases matching TRBD2. CDR1 is GTSNPN, CDR2 SVGIG, per germline (reference sequence). V shed 3 bases, J shed 7 bases, and the junction held 9 bases outside the gene matches. The CDR3 contains 15 residues. The CDR3 nucleotides read TGTGCCTGGAGGGTACTAGCGGGAATGGGGAATGAGCAGTTCTTC. Translated, it gives CAWRVLAGMGNEQFF.

The chain links TRBV18 to TRBJ1-1; no clear D gene. The germline CDR1 and CDR2 sequences are KGHSH and LQKENI. The CDR3 has 18 amino acids. V was clipped by 3 bases and J by 2 bases, with 22 bases between them. CDR3 sequence (DNA): TGTGCCAGCTCACCTAATACACACCCTATGAGGGTAAACACTGAAGCTTTCTTT. Translated, it gives CASSPNTHPMRVNTEAFF.

The genes are TRBV28 and TRBJ1-2, with TRBD1 identical over 9 bases. Germline V gene data show CDR1 as MDHEN and CDR2 as SYDVKM. There are 13 residues in the CDR3. The trim removed 6 bases at V and 12 bases at J, leaving 11 bases unmatched. The CDR3 coding sequence is TGTGCCAGCAGGACAGGGGGAAAGCTATTAAACACCTTC. It specifies CASRTGGKLLNTF.

The chain carries TRBV9 and TRBJ1-1; unclear D gene. The CDR3 is made up of 12 amino acids. Germline-derived CDR1 and CDR2 are SGDLS and YYNGEE. Trimming stripped 0 bases from V and 5 bases from J, with 5 bases between. This CDR3 is CASSVGETEAFF. CDR3 sequence (DNA): TGTGCCAGCAGCGTAGGGGAAACTGAAGCTTTCTTT.

V gene TRBV7-3 combines with J gene TRBJ2-5; tentatively, D is TRBD2 (5 bases). Germline values: CDR1 SGHTA, CDR2 FQGTGA. The CDR3 consists of 14 residues. Trimming took 2 bases from V and 5 from J, leaving 12 bases between them. The CDR3: CASSLAGKGETQYF. In DNA, the CDR3 is TGTGCCAGCAGCTTAGCCGGGAAAGGGGAGACCCAGTACTTC.

This clone has more than one count but fewer than ten. V is TRBV19 and J is TRBJ1-5; perhaps TRBD1 as D (6 bases). Germline values: CDR1 LNHDA, CDR2 SQIVND (reference sequence). Trimming stripped 11 bases from V and 1 base from J, with 15 bases between. The CDR3 contains 14 residues. The CDR3 loop is CAGSRGTSNQPQHF. CDR3 DNA sequence: TGTGCCGGGTCCAGGGGAACGAGCAATCAGCCCCAGCATTTT.

V usage is TRBV6-5 and J usage is TRBJ1-3; D unresolved. The V end lost 5 bases, the J end lost 3 bases, and 5 bases lay between the germline ends. The CDR3 runs to 12 residues. Germline V lookup: CDR1 MNHEY, CDR2 SVGAGI. CDR3 nucleotides: TGTGCCAGCAGTCGCTTTGGAAACACCATATATTTT. Translation gives CASSRFGNTIYF.

The chain joins TRBV29-1 to TRBJ1-1; TRBD1 aligns across 9 bases. Germline CDR1 SQVTM, CDR2 ANQGSEA. V lost 5 bases, J lost 4 bases, and 5 bases stayed unmatched. The CDR3 runs to 13 residues. The CDR3 region is CSVSQDRGTEAFF. CDR3 coding DNA: TGCAGCGTTTCTCAGGACAGGGGCACTGAAGCTTTCTTT.

V usage is TRBV11-2 and J usage is TRBJ2-5; D is uncertain. The germline gives CDR1 SGHAT, CDR2 FQNNGV. V shed 1 base and J shed 5 bases, with 14 bases lying between them. The CDR3 has 15 amino acids. The DNA for the CDR3 is TGTGCCAGCAGCTTAGCGGTTGGCGCCGGTGAGACCCAGTACTTC. Protein product: CASSLAVGAGETQYF.

The genes are TRBV7-9 and TRBJ1-4; D gene ambiguous. V lost 8 bases, J lost 4 bases, and 14 bases lay in between. The CDR3 length is 14 residues. In germline, CDR1 is SEHNR, CDR2 FQNEAQ (reference sequence). The CDR3 region is CASRPLLYNEKLFF. CDR3 DNA sequence: TGTGCCAGCCGGCCGCTCCTTTATAATGAAAAACTGTTTTTT.

The V call is TRBV19, the J call TRBJ1-5, with D perhaps TRBD1 (6 bases). V lost 4 bases to trimming and J lost 1 base, with 8 bases between them. From germline, CDR1 is LNHDA and CDR2 SQIVND (reference sequence). This CDR3 is 14 amino acids long. CDR3 in DNA: TGTGCCAGTAGTACCCAGGGGAGCAATCAGCCCCAGCATTTT. It is translated as CASSTQGSNQPQHF.

CDR3: CASSQGETQYF. The CDR3 DNA follows: TGTGCCAGCAGCCAGGGGGAGACCCAGTACTTC. This chain joins TRBV7-2 and TRBJ2-5; a possible D gene is TRBD1 (6 bases). This CDR3 comprises 11 residues. Trimming removed 5 bases at V and 5 bases at J, with 6 bases between. Germline lookup yields CDR1 SGHTA and CDR2 FQGNSA.

This chain connects TRBV9 to TRBJ2-3; 11 bases map to TRBD2. There are 17 residues in the CDR3. Germline V gives CDR1 SGDLS, CDR2 YYNGEE. J gave up 7 bases and V 3 bases, and 13 bases lay outside the gene matches. The CDR3 loop reads CASSAGTSGFSLNTQYF. In nucleotides, the CDR3 is TGTGCCAGCAGCGCGGGGACTAGCGGATTCTCATTAAATACGCAGTATTTT. Together with reference TRBV9 and TRBJ2-3, the CDR3 gives the full variable domain: DSGVTQTPKHLITATGQRVTLRCSPRSGDLSVYWYQQSLDQGLQFLIQYYNGEERAKGNILERFSAQQFPDLHSELNLSSLELGDSALYFCASSAGTSGFSLNTQYFGPGTRLTVL.